The following is a T cell receptor (beta chain) sequence with its context. The antigen is not known. The data originate from a study of T cells in Graves' hyperthyroidism and ophthalmopathy. Whole-study results and caveats: Most clonotypes expanded in the thyroid (above 0.001) were also present in blood. From stable hyperthyroidism, ophthalmopathy was separated by a 13 V-J model.

This CDR3 is 14 amino acids long. V lost 3 bases and J lost 2, with 11 bases in between. The V gene's germline CDR1 is SGHKS and CDR2 YYEKEE (reference sequence). It was uncontrolled infection, other autoimmune disease, pregnancy or lactation that excluded patients. There were TCR beta CDR3 regions amplified from RNA transcripts. Using the HTBI primer set, a first-round RT-PCR was run on the TCR CDR3. MiXCR was run by TCRdb on the multiplex PCR reads, yielding one entry per CDR3 protein. The sample comprises roughly 740,000 distinct CDR3 sequences, roughly 15% of which are singletons, and under 10% rests with the top ten.

The sequenced material came from blood. The chain combines TRBV5-5 with TRBJ2-5, with D possibly matching TRBD1 (6 bases). This clonotype originated in a man in his late teens or twenties with Graves' hyperthyroidism. CDR3 in amino acids: CASSSGVIQETQYF. The CDR3 coding sequence is TGTGCCAGCAGCTCAGGGGTTATACAAGAGACCCAGTACTTC. The full variable domain, rest sourced from reference TRBV5-5 and TRBJ2-5, is DAGVTQSPTHLIKTRGQQVTLRCSPISGHKSVSWYQQVLGQGPQFIFQYYEKEERGRGNFPDRFSARQFPNYSSELNVNALLLGDSALYLCASSSGVIQETQYFGPGTRLLVL.